This T cell receptor beta chain was sequenced in a study of CD8 T cells in ankylosing spondylitis. Via MiXCR, TCRdb re-called the 5' RACE reads, giving one row per CDR3 protein. The table includes roughly 130,000 distinct CDR3 sequences, 7% to 10% detected once. Trimming removed 7 bases from V and 2 bases from J, with 12 bases in between. The CDR3 sequence is 12 residues long. Germline V lookup: CDR1 SQVTM, CDR2 ANQGSEA. Concerning this clonotype: What it recognizes is unknown.

Study results and limitations: Reportedly, disease-linked clones are significantly enriched in ankylosing spondylitis patients' matched synovial fluid. Clones linked to the disease showed a CD8+ phenotype. They occurred at relatively low frequencies in peripheral blood.

Sequenced material: blood, either unsorted or a sorted T cell fraction (not recorded which). The V and J genes are TRBV29-1 and TRBJ2-7; tentatively, D is TRBD2 (5 bases). This TCR came from a male donor with ankylosing spondylitis or in good health (not recorded which). The CDR3 loop reads CSGGGGPYEQYF. The CDR3 region has the DNA TGCAGCGGAGGAGGCGGGCCCTACGAGCAGTACTTC.